Below, one TCR beta chain is given with its context. This sample is part of a study of shared clonotypes between healthy human individuals. Produced via immunoSEQ multiplex PCR; TCRdb's table is partial and in-frame only. The table lists roughly 2.2 million clones, 85% to 95% of them singletons. Unmatched junction bases numbered 5, after V lost 8 bases and J lost 0 bases. Germline V gene lookup returns CDR1 SNHLY and CDR2 FYNNEI. The CDR3 consists of 15 residues. All the donors were Caucasian adults who lived in Nashville, Tennessee. Naive CD4+ cells were CD45RA-selected; the remaining cells were memory.

What was sequenced was naive CD4+ T cells from PBMCs. Subset: CD45RA+ positively selected. The chain joins TRBV2 to TRBJ2-3; 10 bases agree with TRBD1. This receptor was obtained from a man between 18 and 29 years old in good health. Some clones in this sample may be carry-over from other donors' samples. CDR3 sequence reads: CASGGDRGSTDTQYF. DNA of the CDR3: TGTGCCAGCGGGGGGGACAGGGGTAGCACAGATACGCAGTATTTT.